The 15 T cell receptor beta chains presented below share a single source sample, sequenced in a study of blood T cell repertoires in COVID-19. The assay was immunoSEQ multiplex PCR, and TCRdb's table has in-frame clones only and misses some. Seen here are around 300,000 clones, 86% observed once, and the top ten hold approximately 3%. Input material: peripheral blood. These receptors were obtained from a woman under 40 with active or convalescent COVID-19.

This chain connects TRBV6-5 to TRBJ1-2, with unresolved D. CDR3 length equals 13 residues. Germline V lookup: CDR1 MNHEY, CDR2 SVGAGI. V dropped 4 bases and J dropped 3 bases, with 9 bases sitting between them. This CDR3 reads CASSFNRDYGYTF. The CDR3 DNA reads TGTGCCAGCAGTTTCAACAGAGACTATGGCTACACCTTC.

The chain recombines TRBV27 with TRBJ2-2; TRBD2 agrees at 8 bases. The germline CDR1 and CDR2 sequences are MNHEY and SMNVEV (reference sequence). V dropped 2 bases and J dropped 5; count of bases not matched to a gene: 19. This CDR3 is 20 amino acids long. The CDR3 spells CASSLPSSSGSVGTTGELFF. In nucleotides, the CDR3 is TGTGCCAGCAGTTTACCCTCTTCAAGCGGGAGTGTAGGGACAACCGGGGAGCTGTTTTTT.

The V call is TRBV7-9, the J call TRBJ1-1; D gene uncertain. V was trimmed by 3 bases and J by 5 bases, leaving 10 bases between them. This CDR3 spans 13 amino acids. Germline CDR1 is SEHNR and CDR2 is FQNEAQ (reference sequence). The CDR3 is CASSLLERTEAFF. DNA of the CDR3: TGTGCCAGCAGCTTGCTAGAGAGAACTGAAGCTTTCTTT.

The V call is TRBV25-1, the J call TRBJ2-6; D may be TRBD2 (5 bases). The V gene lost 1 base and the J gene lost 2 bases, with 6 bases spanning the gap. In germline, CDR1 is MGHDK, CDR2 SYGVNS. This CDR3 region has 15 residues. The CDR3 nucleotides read TGTGCCAGCAGTGAATCGGGGACTGGGGCCAACGTCCTGACTTTC. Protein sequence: CASSESGTGANVLTF.

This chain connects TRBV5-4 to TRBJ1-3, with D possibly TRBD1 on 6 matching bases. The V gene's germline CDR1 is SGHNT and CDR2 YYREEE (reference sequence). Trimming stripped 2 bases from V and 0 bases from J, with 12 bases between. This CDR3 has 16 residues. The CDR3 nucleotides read TGTGCCAGCAGCTTTGGGGGGGCCGTCTCTGGAAACACCATATATTTT. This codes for CASSFGGAVSGNTIYF.

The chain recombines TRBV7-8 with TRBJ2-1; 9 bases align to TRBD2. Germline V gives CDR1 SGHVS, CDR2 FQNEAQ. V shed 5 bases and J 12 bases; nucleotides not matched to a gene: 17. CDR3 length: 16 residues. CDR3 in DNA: TGTGCCAGCAGCGCACGAGGGGCGGGGGGGTTACAAGGGCAGTTCTTC. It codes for CASSARGAGGLQGQFF. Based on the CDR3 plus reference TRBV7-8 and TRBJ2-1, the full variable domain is GAGVSQSPRYKVAKRGQDVALRCDPISGHVSLFWYQQALGQGPEFLTYFQNEAQLDKSGLPSDRFFAERPEGSVSTLKIQRTQQEDSAVYLCASSARGAGGLQGQFFGPGTRLTVL.

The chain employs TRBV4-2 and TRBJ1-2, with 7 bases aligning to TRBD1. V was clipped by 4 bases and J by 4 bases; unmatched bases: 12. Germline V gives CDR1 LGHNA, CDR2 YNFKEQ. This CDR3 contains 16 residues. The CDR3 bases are TGTGCCAGCAGCCGGAGCCGGGACAGAACTCTCTATGGCTACACCTTC. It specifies CASSRSRDRTLYGYTF.

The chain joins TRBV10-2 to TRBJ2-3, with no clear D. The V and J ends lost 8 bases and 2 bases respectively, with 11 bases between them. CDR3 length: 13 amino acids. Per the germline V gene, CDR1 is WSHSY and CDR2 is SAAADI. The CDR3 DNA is TGCGCCAGCGAAACCCCCTACACAGATACGCAGTATTTT. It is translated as CASETPYTDTQYF.

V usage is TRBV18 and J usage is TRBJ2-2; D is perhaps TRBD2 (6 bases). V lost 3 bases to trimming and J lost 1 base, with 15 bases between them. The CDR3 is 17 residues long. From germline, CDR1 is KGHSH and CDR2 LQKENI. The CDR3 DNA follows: TGTGCCAGCTCACCCTCCCGGGGGAGCGGGAACACCGGGGAGCTGTTTTTT. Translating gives CASSPSRGSGNTGELFF.

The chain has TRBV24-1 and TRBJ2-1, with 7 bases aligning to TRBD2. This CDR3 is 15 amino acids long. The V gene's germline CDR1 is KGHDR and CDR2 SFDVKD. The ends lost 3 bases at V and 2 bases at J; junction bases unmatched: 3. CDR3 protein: CATSDLSGAYNEQFF. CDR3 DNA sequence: TGTGCCACCAGTGATCTCAGCGGGGCCTACAATGAGCAGTTCTTC.

Here the CDR3 DNA reads TGTGCCACCGGAGGTGGGGCCAACGTCCTGACTTTC. Translated, it gives CATGGGANVLTF. V gene TRBV28 combines with J gene TRBJ2-6; tentatively, D is TRBD2 (5 bases). Trimming left V 10 bases short and J 3 bases short, with 7 bases between. The CDR3 covers 12 residues. Germline CDR1 is MDHEN and CDR2 is SYDVKM.

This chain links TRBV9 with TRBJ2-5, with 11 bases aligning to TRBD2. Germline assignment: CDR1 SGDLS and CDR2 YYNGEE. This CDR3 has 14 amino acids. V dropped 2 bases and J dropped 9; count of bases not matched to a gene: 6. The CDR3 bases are TGTGCCAGCAGCGTTTCCCTGACTAGCGGGGCCCAGTACTTC. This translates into CASSVSLTSGAQYF.

The CDR3 DNA follows: TGTGCCAGCTGCATCACGGAGGACTATGGCTACACCTTC. This sequence encodes CASCITEDYGYTF. The chain has TRBV6-6 and TRBJ1-2; D remains ambiguous. The CDR3 loop spans 13 amino acids. The V end lost 8 bases, the J end lost 3 bases, and 13 bases lay between the germline ends. Germline CDR1 MNHNY, CDR2 SVGAGI (reference sequence).

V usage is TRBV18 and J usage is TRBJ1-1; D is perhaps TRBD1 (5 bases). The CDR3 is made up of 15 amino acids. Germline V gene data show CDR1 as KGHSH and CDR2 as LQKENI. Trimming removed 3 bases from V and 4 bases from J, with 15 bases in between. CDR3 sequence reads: CASSPRGLGITEAFF. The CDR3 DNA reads TGTGCCAGCTCACCGCGGGGCCTAGGAATCACTGAAGCTTTCTTT.

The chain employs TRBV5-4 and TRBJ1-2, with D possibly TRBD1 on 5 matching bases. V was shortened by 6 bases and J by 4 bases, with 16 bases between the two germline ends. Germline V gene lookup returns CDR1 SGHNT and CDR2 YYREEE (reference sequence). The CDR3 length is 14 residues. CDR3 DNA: TGTGCCAGCACGTATTTCGGGGGAGGCTATGGCTACACCTTC. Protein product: CASTYFGGGYGYTF.